Listed below are T cell receptor beta chains from one sample, sequenced in a study of cytomegalovirus exposure and HLA in healthy donors. TCRdb keeps only in-frame clones here, not all; method: immunoSEQ multiplex PCR. Recorded for this sample: approximately 100,000 clones. The sequencing input was PBMCs. These TCRs come from a middle-aged man in good health and CMV-seronegative. Each CDR3 is given with its conserved first and last residue. D genes are given only for firm matches.

J | V | D | DNA | CDR3
TRBJ2-2 | TRBV4-3 | TRBD2 | TGCGCCAGCAGCCAAGAACCCCTCGGGGGGACCGGGGAGCTGTTTTTT | CASSQEPLGGTGELFF
TRBJ2-2 | TRBV9 | NA | TGTGCCAGCAGCGTAGGAGGAACCGGGGAGCTGTTTTTT | CASSVGGTGELFF
TRBJ2-3 | TRBV7-9 | TRBD1 | TGTGCCAGCAGCCTTGGACAGGGAACAGATACGCAGTATTTT | CASSLGQGTDTQYF
TRBJ1-2 | TRBV28 | NA | TGTGCCAGCAGTTCGCCGATACAGGCACTGGCTAACTATGGCTACACCTTC | CASSSPIQALANYGYTF
TRBJ1-4 | TRBV30 | NA | TGTGCCTGGGACTATAATGAAAAACTGTTTTTT | CAWDYNEKLFF
TRBJ2-3 | TRBV7-9 | NA | TGTGCCAGCAGCTTAGCGCGCGGCACAGATACGCAGTATTTT | CASSLARGTDTQYF
TRBJ1-3 | TRBV29-1 | NA | TGCAGCGTTGAAGGAGGTGAAGGGGGTTCTGGAAACACCATATATTTT | CSVEGGEGGSGNTIYF
TRBJ2-5 | TRBV29-1 | NA | TGCAGCGTTGAAAATCTTGGGGCCCAAGAGACCCAGTACTTC | CSVENLGAQETQYF
TRBJ2-6 | TRBV19 | TRBD1 | TGTGCCAGTAGTAGACAGACAGGGATGTCTGGGGCCAACGTCCTGACTTTC | CASSRQTGMSGANVLTF
TRBJ1-5 | TRBV2 | NA | TGTGCCAGCAGTGGGGAGAGAGATCAGCCCCAGCATTTT | CASSGERDQPQHF
TRBJ1-1 | TRBV11-3 | NA | TGTGCCAGCAGTCGGGGGGGGGACACTGAAGCTTTCTTT | CASSRGGDTEAFF
TRBJ2-7 | TRBV10-3 | TRBD1 | TGTGCCATCAGTAACAGGGGGCTGGATCCAGCCTACGAGCAGTACTTC | CAISNRGLDPAYEQYF
TRBJ2-5 | TRBV28 | TRBD1 | TGTGCCAGCAGTTCCTCCCGACAGGGGATAATCCAGTACTTC | CASSSSRQGIIQYF
TRBJ2-3 | TRBV11-2 | TRBD2 | TGTGCCAGCAGTTTCAACCTAGCGGCGAGCACAGATACGCAGTATTTT | CASSFNLAASTDTQYF
TRBJ2-5 | TRBV7-8 | TRBD2 | TGTGCCAGCAGCTCGGGACTAGCGGGAGAGACCCAGTACTTC | CASSSGLAGETQYF
TRBJ1-2 | TRBV11-2 | TRBD1 | TGTGCCAGCAGGTCGCCGGGACAGGGGGACTATGGCTACACCTTC | CASRSPGQGDYGYTF
TRBJ1-2 | TRBV5-1 | TRBD1 | TGCGCCAGCAGCTCGGCCGGGACAGCTAACTATGGCTACACCTTC | CASSSAGTANYGYTF
TRBJ2-1 | TRBV6-5 | TRBD2 | TGTGCCAGCAGTTTTGGACTAGCGGTGGTTGAGCAGTTCTTC | CASSFGLAVVEQFF
TRBJ1-2 | TRBV19 | NA | TGTGCCAGTAGTATCACCGAGACAGACTTCTATGGCTACACCTTC | CASSITETDFYGYTF
TRBJ2-3 | TRBV28 | NA | TGTGCCAGCAGAGTGTCGGGCACAGATACGCAGTATTTT | CASRVSGTDTQYF
TRBJ2-7 | TRBV18 | TRBD1 | TGTGCCAGCTCAGCCCAACAGGGGACAACCCAAAACGAGCAGTACTTC | CASSAQQGTTQNEQYF
TRBJ1-1 | TRBV2 | NA | TGTGCCAGCAGTGAAGCGCCGGGGGACACTGAAGCTTTCTTT | CASSEAPGDTEAFF
TRBJ2-7 | TRBV2 | NA | TGTGCCAGCTCTCAGACCTACGAGCAGTACTTC | CASSQTYEQYF
TRBJ2-3 | TRBV19 | NA | TGTGCCAGTAGCGTGGGCGACAGCACAGATACGCAGTATTTT | CASSVGDSTDTQYF
TRBJ1-5 | TRBV27 | NA | TGTGCCAGCAGTTCAGGGGCAGGTCAGCCCCAGCATTTT | CASSSGAGQPQHF
TRBJ2-3 | TRBV9 | NA | TGTGCCAGCAGCGTAGGAACTCTCACAGATACGCAGTATTTT | CASSVGTLTDTQYF
TRBJ2-3 | TRBV18 | NA | TGTGCCAGCTCACCCAGGGGCAGAAGCACAGATACGCAGTATTTT | CASSPRGRSTDTQYF
TRBJ2-3 | TRBV29-1 | NA | TGCAGCGTTGAATGGGAGACTGGGGATACGCAGTATTTT | CSVEWETGDTQYF
TRBJ2-7 | TRBV27 | TRBD1 | TGTGCCAGCAGTTTAGGCGCAGGGGGCTCCTACGAGCAGTACTTC | CASSLGAGGSYEQYF
TRBJ1-5 | TRBV11-2 | NA | TGTGCCAGCAGCTTAGCCCGGGGCAATCAGCCCCAGCATTTT | CASSLARGNQPQHF
TRBJ1-2 | TRBV27 | NA | TGTGCCAGCAGATCTCCCAGACGGGCTAACTATGGCTACACCTTC | CASRSPRRANYGYTF
TRBJ2-2 | TRBV2 | NA | TGTGCCAGCAGGGAGGGATACACCGGGGAGCTGTTTTTT | CASREGYTGELFF
TRBJ1-1 | TRBV6-1 | TRBD1 | TGTGCCAGCTCGGACAGGGACTTTAGCACTGAAGCTTTCTTT | CASSDRDFSTEAFF
TRBJ2-3 | TRBV5-6 | TRBD2 | TGTGCCAGCAGCGAGGGGAGGGCCGCAGATACGCAGTATTTT | CASSEGRAADTQYF
TRBJ2-5 | TRBV18 | NA | TGTGCCAGCTCACCACCGCCAGGGAGGTACCAAGAGACCCAGTACTTC | CASSPPPGRYQETQYF
TRBJ2-7 | TRBV7-8 | TRBD1 | TGTGCCAGCAGCCGGACAGGGGTTGACGAGCAGTACTTC | CASSRTGVDEQYF
TRBJ2-7 | TRBV10-3 | NA | TGTGCCATCAGTACTCCGGGACTCCAAGACCACGAGCAGTACTTC | CAISTPGLQDHEQYF
TRBJ1-5 | TRBV6-5 | NA | TGTGCCAGCAGTTACTCGCGGGGGGCCGATCAGCCCCAGCATTTT | CASSYSRGADQPQHF
TRBJ1-1 | TRBV20-1 | NA | TGCAGTGCTAGAGAATGGCCTGAAGCTTTCTTT | CSAREWPEAFF
TRBJ1-3 | TRBV7-8 | TRBD1 | TGTGCCAGCAGCTCCGGGACAGGGGGTGGAAACACCATATATTTT | CASSSGTGGGNTIYF
TRBJ2-7 | TRBV10-3 | NA | TGTGCCATCAGTGAACAGGGTTCCTACGAGCAGTACTTC | CAISEQGSYEQYF
TRBJ1-2 | TRBV11-2 | NA | TGTGCCAGCAGACATAGCGGGACTCCACGTTATGGCTACACCTTC | CASRHSGTPRYGYTF
TRBJ2-3 | TRBV7-6 | NA | TGTGCCAGCAGCCCCCGACTATCGAGCACAGATACGCAGTATTTT | CASSPRLSSTDTQYF
TRBJ1-2 | TRBV30 | TRBD1 | TGTGCCTGGTCAAGACAGGGGCCATCCTATGGCTACACCTTC | CAWSRQGPSYGYTF
TRBJ1-5 | TRBV7-9 | NA | TGTGCCAGCAGCTTAGCGGGTACAGGCAATCAGCCCCAGCATTTT | CASSLAGTGNQPQHF
TRBJ2-1 | TRBV9 | NA | TGTGCCAGCAGCGTAGGTAGGAGGGGCCACAATGAGCAGTTCTTC | CASSVGRRGHNEQFF
TRBJ1-4 | TRBV30 | NA | TGTGCCTGGATTAGCGGGGGGAGGGAAAAACTGTTTTTT | CAWISGGREKLFF
TRBJ1-2 | TRBV6-6 | TRBD1 | TGTGCCAGCACTTCGAGCGGACAGGTTGGCGGCTACACCTTC | CASTSSGQVGGYTF
TRBJ2-1 | TRBV25-1 | TRBD1 | TGTGCCAGCAGTGAATATTGGGGTGGACAGGGGGGTTACAATGAGCAGTTCTTC | CASSEYWGGQGGYNEQFF
TRBJ2-1 | TRBV6-5 | NA | TGTGCCAGCAGCCTACTCGGGGTTTACAATGAGCAGTTCTTC | CASSLLGVYNEQFF
TRBJ2-7 | TRBV28 | NA | TGTGCCAGCACCTCTACAGGACGGCAGGGTCCGGGTTCCGAGCAGTACTTC | CASTSTGRQGPGSEQYF
TRBJ1-2 | TRBV6-5 | NA | TGTGCCAGCAGTTACTCATCCCACGGGGGCTACACCTTC | CASSYSSHGGYTF
TRBJ2-1 | TRBV4-3 | NA | TGCGCCAGCAGCCCTAGCGCGGGTGAGCAGTTCTTC | CASSPSAGEQFF
TRBJ2-3 | TRBV6-5 | TRBD1 | TGTGCCAGCAGTTATCAGGGACAGTTGAGCACAGATACGCAGTATTTT | CASSYQGQLSTDTQYF
TRBJ2-7 | TRBV7-9 | TRBD2 | TGTGCCAGCAGCTCGGGACTAGCGGGAAGTACTTCCTACGAGCAGTACTTC | CASSSGLAGSTSYEQYF
TRBJ2-3 | TRBV6-1 | NA | TGTGCCAGCAGTGAAGCGTACACAGATACGCAGTATTTT | CASSEAYTDTQYF
TRBJ2-3 | TRBV27 | TRBD2 | TGTGCCAGCAGTCCTATAGCGGGAGGTGGAACAGATACGCAGTATTTT | CASSPIAGGGTDTQYF
TRBJ2-5 | TRBV19 | NA | TGTGCCAGTAGTATACCCTCAGAGACCCAGTACTTC | CASSIPSETQYF
TRBJ1-4 | TRBV10-1 | TRBD1 | TGCGCCAGCAGTGACGCCGGGACAGCCGGCGAAAAACTGTTTTTT | CASSDAGTAGEKLFF
TRBJ2-5 | TRBV18 | NA | TGTGCCAGCTCACCATGGAACAGGGAAGAGACCCAGTACTTC | CASSPWNREETQYF